These T cell receptor beta chains were read from a single sample in a study of blood T cell repertoires in COVID-19. The table came from immunoSEQ multiplex PCR; TCRdb's copy has only in-frame clones and leaves some out. The table has under 300,000 clones, approximately 80% seen once; the top ten hold 3% to 4%. What was sequenced was peripheral blood. Receptors originate from a woman under 30 with acute or convalescent COVID-19. Both conserved end residues are trimmed from each CDR3.

>TRBV18
ASSPPNREGGPEQF
>TRBV28
ASSLGTSGRFNTGELF
>TRBV28
ASIEEAMNTEAF
>TRBV7-9
ASSPRQESKRTGELF
>TRBV28
ASSLLAGVETQY
>TRBV4-1
ASSQPSGHLNNEQF
>TRBV28
ASSAGHSGNTIY
>TRBV25-1
ASTSGRADNEQF
>TRBV28
ASSLYRFEGGPSSDEQY
>TRBV28
ASSSYPGQGASS